This T cell receptor beta chain was sequenced in a study of memory CD4+ T cells and cytomegalovirus serostatus. Using immunoSEQ multiplex PCR, the repertoire was profiled, and TCRdb retains in-frame clones only, with some absent. The sample has just over 40,000 clones, around 79% seen once. Study findings and constraints: Of about 150 reported CMV TCRbeta sequences, some 70 were found in memory CD4+ repertoires.

Single viable CD3+CD4+CD8-CD45RO+ cells were sorted as the memory CD4+ T cells. Total CD4+ T cells were enriched by CD4 positive selection. V was clipped by 5 bases and J by 8 bases, with 12 bases between them. The germline CDR1 and CDR2 sequences are DFQATT and SNEGSKA (reference sequence). CDR3 length: 11 amino acids. Regarding this clone: Its specificity is unknown.

The chain combines TRBV20-1 with TRBJ1-2; D call uncertain. The source of this sequence is an adult in good health and CMV-seronegative. Sequenced: memory CD4+ T cells from blood. CDR3 region: CSAPRRGGYTF. CDR3 sequence (DNA): TGCAGTGCTCCCAGGCGGGGAGGCTACACCTTC.